The text below deals with one TCR beta chain. The sample comes from a study of blood T cell repertoires in COVID-19. About the research overall: The analysed material was cDNA or gDNA that came from T cells, B-cell-depleted T cells, or PBMCs.

This CDR3 is built from 14 residues. Trimming cost V 1 base and J 8 bases, with 9 bases left between them. The germline V gene has CDR1 SGHTA and CDR2 FQGNSA. TCRdb's table, derived via immunoSEQ multiplex PCR, lists solely in-frame clones and lacks some. Of some 250,000 clones listed, 91% are singletons. The J gene is TRBJ1-6, the V gene TRBV7-2; tentatively, D is TRBD1 (6 bases). The sequenced sample consisted of PBMCs or T cells enriched from blood (not recorded which). The sequence was collected from a human donor in a cohort exposed to, infected with or recovered from COVID-19 (not recorded which). The donor label of this sample is uncertain. CDR3 region: CASSLGQGYSPLHF. CDR3 in DNA: TGTGCCAGCAGCTTAGGGCAGGGGTATTCACCCCTCCACTTT. Complete variable domain (other parts from reference TRBV7-2 and TRBJ1-6): GAGVSQSPSNKVTEKGKDVELRCDPISGHTALYWYRQSLGQGLEFLIYFQGNSAPDKSGLPSDRFSAERTGGSVSTLTIQRTQQEDSAVYLCASSLGQGYSPLHFGNGTRLTVT.